This T cell receptor (beta chain) was sequenced for a study of blood T cell repertoires in COVID-19. Libraries were prepared by immunoSEQ multiplex PCR; TCRdb keeps only in-frame clonotypes and omits some of them. The sample includes 300,000 to 400,000 clones, about 93% seen only once; the top ten take approximately 3.5%. The sample comprised peripheral blood. This receptor was taken from a woman between 18 and 29 years old who had recovered from COVID-19.

The CDR3 nucleotides are TGTGCCAGCAGTGGGATCCGGGACAGGGCGAGAGCTAACTATGGCTACACCTTC. Amino acids: CASSGIRDRARANYGYTF. The V gene is TRBV27, the J gene TRBJ1-2, with TRBD1 matching 9 bases. The CDR3 contains 18 residues. Looked up from germline, CDR1 is MNHEY and CDR2 is SMNVEV (reference sequence). The V and J ends lost 5 bases and 0 bases, in that order; junction bases with no gene match: 13.